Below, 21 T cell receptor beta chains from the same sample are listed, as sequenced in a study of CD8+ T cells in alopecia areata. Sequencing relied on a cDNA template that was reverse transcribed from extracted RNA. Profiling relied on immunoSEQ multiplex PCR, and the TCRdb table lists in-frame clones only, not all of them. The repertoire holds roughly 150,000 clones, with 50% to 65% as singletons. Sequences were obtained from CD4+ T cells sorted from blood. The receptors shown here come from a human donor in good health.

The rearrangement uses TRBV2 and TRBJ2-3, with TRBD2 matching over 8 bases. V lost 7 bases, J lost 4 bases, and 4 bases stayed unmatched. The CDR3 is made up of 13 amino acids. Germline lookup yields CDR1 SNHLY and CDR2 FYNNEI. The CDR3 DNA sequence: TGTGCCAGCAAGGCGGGAGGTCCAGATACGCAGTATTTT. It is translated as CASKAGGPDTQYF. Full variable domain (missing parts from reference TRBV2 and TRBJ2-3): EPEVTQTPSHQVTQMGQEVILRCVPISNHLYFYWYRQILGQKVEFLVSFYNNEISEKSEIFDDQFSVERPDGSNFTLKIRSTKLEDSAMYFCASKAGGPDTQYFGPGTRLTVL.

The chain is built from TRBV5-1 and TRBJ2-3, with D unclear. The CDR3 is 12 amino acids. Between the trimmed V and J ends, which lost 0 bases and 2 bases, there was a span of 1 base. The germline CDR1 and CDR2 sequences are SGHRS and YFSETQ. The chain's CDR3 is CASSLATDTQYF. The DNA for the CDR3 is TGCGCCAGCAGCTTGGCCACAGATACGCAGTATTTT.

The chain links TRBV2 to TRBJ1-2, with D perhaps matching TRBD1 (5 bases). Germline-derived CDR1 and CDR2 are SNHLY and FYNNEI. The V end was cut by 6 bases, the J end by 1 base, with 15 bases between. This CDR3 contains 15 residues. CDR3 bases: TGTGCCAGCAGGGAGAGGGGACGGCTTAACTATGGCTACACCTTC. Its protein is CASRERGRLNYGYTF.

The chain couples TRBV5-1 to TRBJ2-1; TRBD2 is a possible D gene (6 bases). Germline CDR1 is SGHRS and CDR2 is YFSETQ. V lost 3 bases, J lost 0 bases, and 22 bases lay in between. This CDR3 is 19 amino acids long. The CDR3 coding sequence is TGCGCCAGCAGCTATCAGTCTCGGAGGGCGGCTAGCTCCTACAATGAGCAGTTCTTC. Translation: CASSYQSRRAASSYNEQFF.

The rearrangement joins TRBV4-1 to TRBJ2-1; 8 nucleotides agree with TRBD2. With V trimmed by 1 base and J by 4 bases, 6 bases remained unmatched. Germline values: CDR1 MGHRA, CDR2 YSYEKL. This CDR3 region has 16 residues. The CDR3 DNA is TGCGCCAGCAGCCAAGTGGGTCTAGCGGGTTACAATGAGCAGTTCTTC. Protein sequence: CASSQVGLAGYNEQFF.

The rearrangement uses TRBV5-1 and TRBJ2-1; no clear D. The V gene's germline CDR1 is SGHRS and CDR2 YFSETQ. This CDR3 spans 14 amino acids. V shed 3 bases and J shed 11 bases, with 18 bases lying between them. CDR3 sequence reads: CASSSRETRGQQFF. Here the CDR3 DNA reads TGCGCCAGCAGCTCCCGCGAGACCAGAGGTCAGCAGTTCTTC.

The CDR3 sequence: CATSSQRANTEAFF. CDR3 nucleotide sequence: TGTGCCACCTCGAGCCAAAGGGCGAACACTGAAGCTTTCTTT. This rearrangement joins TRBV2 to TRBJ1-1; D unclear. Per germline, CDR1 SNHLY and CDR2 FYNNEI. CDR3 length: 14 residues. With 10 bases removed from V and 1 base from J, the gap between germline ends came to 16 bases.

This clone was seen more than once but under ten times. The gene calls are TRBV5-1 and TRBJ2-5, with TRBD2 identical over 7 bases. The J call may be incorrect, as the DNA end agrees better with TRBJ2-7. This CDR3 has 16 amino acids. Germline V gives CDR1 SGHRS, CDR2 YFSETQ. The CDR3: CASSLSPGSGNYEQYF. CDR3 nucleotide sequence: TGCGCCAGCAGCTTATCGCCCGGGAGCGGGAACTACGAGCAGTACTTC.

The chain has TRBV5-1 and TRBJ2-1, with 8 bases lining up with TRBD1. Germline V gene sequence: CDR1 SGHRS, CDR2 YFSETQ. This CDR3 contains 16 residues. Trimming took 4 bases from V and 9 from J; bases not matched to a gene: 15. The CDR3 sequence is CASSPLQGALGSEQFF. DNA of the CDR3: TGCGCCAGCAGCCCCTTGCAGGGGGCGCTTGGTAGTGAGCAGTTCTTC.

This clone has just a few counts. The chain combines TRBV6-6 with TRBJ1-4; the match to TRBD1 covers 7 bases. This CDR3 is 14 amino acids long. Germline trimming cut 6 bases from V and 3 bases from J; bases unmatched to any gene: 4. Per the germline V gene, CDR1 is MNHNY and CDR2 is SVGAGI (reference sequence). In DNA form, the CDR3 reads TGTGCCAGCAGATCAGGGACAGCTAATGAAAAACTGTTTTTT. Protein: CASRSGTANEKLFF.

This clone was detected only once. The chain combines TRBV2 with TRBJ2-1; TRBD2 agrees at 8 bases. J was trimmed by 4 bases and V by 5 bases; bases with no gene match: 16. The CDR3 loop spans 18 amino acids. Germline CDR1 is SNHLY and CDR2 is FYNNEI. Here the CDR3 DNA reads TGTGCCAGCAGTCCTTCGGGGCGTAGCGGCGGGAGGTACAATGAGCAGTTCTTC. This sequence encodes CASSPSGRSGGRYNEQFF.

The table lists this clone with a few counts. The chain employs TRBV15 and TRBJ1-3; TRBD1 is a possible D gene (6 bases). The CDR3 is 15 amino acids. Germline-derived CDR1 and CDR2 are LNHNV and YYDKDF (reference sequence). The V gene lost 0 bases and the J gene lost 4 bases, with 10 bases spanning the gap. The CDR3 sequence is CATSRDGTRGNTIYF. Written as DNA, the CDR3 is TGTGCCACCAGCAGAGACGGGACACGCGGAAACACCATATATTTT. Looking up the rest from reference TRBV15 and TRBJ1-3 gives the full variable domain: DAMVIQNPRYQVTQFGKPVTLSCSQTLNHNVMYWYQQKSSQAPKLLFHYYDKDFNNEADTPDNFQSRRPNTSFCFLDIRSPGLGDTAMYLCATSRDGTRGNTIYFGEGSWLTVV.

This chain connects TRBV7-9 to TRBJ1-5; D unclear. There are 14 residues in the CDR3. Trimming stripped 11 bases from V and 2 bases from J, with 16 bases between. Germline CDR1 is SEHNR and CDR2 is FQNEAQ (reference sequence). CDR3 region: CAVSGEKGNQPQHF. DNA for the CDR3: TGTGCCGTCAGCGGGGAAAAGGGCAATCAGCCCCAGCATTTT.

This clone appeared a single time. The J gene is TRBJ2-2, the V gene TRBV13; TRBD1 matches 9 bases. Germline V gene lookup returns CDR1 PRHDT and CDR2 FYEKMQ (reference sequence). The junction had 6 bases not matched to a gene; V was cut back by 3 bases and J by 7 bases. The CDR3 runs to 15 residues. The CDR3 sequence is CASSFKDRGIGELFF. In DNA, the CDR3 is TGTGCCAGCAGCTTCAAGGACAGGGGAATCGGGGAGCTGTTTTTT. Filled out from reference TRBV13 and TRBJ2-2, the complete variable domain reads AAGVIQSPRHLIKEKRETATLKCYPIPRHDTVYWYQQGPGQDPQFLISFYEKMQSDKGSIPDRFSAQQFSDYHSELNMSSLELGDSALYFCASSFKDRGIGELFFGEGSRLTVL.

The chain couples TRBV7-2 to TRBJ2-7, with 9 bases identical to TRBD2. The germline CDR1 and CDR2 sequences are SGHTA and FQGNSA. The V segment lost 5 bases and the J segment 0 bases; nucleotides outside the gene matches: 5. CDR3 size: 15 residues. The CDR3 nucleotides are TGTGCCAGCAGCCCTAGCGGGACGATCTCCTACGAGCAGTACTTC. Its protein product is CASSPSGTISYEQYF.

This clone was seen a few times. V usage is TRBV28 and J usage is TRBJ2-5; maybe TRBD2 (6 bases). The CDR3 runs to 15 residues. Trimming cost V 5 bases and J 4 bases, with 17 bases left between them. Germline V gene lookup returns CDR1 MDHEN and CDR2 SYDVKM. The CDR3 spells CASSPNRLGIETQYF. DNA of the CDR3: TGTGCCAGCAGTCCTAACAGACTAGGCATAGAGACCCAGTACTTC.

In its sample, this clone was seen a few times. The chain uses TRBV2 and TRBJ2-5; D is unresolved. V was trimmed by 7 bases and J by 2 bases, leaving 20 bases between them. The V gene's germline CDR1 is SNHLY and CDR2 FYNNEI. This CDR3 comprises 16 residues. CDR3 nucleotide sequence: TGTGCCAGCAAGCTTGGTCAGGCTAGTCGACAAGAGACCCAGTACTTC. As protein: CASKLGQASRQETQYF. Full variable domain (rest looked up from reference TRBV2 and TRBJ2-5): EPEVTQTPSHQVTQMGQEVILRCVPISNHLYFYWYRQILGQKVEFLVSFYNNEISEKSEIFDDQFSVERPDGSNFTLKIRSTKLEDSAMYFCASKLGQASRQETQYFGPGTRLLVL.

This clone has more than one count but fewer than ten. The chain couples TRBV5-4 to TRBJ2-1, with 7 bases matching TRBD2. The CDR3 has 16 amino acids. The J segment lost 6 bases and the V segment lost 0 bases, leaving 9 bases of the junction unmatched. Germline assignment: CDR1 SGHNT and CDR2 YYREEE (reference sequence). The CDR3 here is CASSLAFQTSSNEQFF. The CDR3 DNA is TGTGCCAGCAGCTTGGCTTTCCAGACTAGCAGCAATGAGCAGTTCTTC. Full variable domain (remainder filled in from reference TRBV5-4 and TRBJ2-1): ETGVTQSPTHLIKTRGQQVTLRCSSQSGHNTVSWYQQALGQGPQFIFQYYREEENGRGNFPPRFSGLQFPNYSSELNVNALELDDSALYLCASSLAFQTSSNEQFFGPGTRLTVL.

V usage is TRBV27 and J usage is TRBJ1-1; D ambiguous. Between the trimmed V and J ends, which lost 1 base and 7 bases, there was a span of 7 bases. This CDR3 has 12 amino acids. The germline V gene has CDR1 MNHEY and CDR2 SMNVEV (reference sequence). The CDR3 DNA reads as TGTGCCAGCAGTTTATATGGGAGTGAAGCTTTCTTT. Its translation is CASSLYGSEAFF.

CDR3 nucleotides: TGCGCCAGCAGCACCGGGACTAGCGGGACATATGAGCAGTTCTTC. It encodes CASSTGTSGTYEQFF. This chain joins TRBV5-1 and TRBJ2-1; 13 positions match TRBD2. The CDR3 loop spans 15 amino acids. Germline values: CDR1 SGHRS, CDR2 YFSETQ. V was pared by 4 bases and J by 8 bases, with 6 bases of the junction left unmatched.

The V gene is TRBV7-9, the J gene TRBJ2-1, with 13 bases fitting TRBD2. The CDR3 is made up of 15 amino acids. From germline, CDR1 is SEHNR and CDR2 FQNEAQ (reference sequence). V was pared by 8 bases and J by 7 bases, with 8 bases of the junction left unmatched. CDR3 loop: CASGQLAGGRNEQFF. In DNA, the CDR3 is TGTGCCAGCGGTCAACTAGCGGGAGGGCGGAATGAGCAGTTCTTC.